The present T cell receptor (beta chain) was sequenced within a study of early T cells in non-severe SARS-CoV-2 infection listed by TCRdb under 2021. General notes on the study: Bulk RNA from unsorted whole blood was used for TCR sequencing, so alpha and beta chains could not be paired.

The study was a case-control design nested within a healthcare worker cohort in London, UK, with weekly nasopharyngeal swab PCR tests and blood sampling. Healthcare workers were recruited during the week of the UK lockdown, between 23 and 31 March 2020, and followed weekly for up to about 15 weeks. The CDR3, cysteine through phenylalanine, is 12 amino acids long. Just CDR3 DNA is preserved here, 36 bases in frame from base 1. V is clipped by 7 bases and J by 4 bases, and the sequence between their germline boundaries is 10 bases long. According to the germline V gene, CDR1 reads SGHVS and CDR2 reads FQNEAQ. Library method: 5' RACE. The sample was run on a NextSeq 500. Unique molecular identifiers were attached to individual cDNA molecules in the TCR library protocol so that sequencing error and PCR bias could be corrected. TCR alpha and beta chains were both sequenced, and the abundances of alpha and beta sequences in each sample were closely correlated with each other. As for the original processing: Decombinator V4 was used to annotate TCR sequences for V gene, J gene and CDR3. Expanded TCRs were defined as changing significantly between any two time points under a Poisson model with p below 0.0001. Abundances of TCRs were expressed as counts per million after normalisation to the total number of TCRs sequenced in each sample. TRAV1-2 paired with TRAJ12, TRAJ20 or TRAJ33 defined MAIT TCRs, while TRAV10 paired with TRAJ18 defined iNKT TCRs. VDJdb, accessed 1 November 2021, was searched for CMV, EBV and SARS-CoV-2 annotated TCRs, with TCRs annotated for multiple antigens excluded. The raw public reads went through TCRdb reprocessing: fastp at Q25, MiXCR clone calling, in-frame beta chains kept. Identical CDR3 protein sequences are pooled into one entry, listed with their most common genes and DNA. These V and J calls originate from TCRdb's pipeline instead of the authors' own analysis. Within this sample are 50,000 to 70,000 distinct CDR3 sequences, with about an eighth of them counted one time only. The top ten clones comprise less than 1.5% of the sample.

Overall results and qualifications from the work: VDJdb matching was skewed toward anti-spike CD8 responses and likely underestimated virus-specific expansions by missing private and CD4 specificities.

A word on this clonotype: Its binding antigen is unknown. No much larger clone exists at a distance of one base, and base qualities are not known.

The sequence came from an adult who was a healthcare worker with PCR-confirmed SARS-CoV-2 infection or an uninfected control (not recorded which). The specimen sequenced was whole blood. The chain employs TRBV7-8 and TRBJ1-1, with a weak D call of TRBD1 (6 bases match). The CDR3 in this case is CASNRGGTEAFF. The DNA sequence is TGTGCCAGCAATAGGGGGGGCACTGAAGCTTTCTTT.